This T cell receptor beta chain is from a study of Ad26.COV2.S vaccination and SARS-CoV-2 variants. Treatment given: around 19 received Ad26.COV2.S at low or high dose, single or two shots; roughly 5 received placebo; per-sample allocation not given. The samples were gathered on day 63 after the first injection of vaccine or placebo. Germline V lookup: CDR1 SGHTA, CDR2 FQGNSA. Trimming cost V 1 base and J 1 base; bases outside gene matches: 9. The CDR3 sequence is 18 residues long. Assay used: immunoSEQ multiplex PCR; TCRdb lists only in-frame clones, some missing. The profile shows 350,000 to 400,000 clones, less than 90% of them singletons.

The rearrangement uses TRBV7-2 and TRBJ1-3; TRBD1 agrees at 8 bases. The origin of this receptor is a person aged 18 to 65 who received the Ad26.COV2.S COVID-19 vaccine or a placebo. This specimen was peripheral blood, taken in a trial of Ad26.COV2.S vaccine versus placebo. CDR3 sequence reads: CASSLEITGGWSGNTIYF. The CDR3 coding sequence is TGTGCCAGCAGCTTAGAGATAACAGGGGGATGGTCTGGAAACACCATATATTTT.